Each of the 15 T cell receptor beta chains below was sequenced from the same sample in a study of a mutant IDH1 vaccine in newly diagnosed glioma. This table comes from immunoSEQ multiplex PCR, and its TCRdb copy is limited to in-frame clones, with some not included. The sample carries 50,000 to 65,000 clones, around 60% recorded once. Their antigen targets remain unknown. The time point denotes: week 47, end of study. Each dose of the vaccine consisted of 300 ug of mutant IDH1 20-mer peptide, with topical imiquimod. The material was peripheral blood mononuclear cells (PBMCs), obtained from a glioma patient whose treatment included an IDH1 peptide vaccine. These receptors all come from a middle-aged man with glioma. Some clones in this sample may be carry-over from other donors' samples.

The rearrangement joins TRBV7-8 to TRBJ2-7; TRBD1 might be the D (6 bases). The CDR3 covers 14 residues. Germline loops: CDR1 SGHVS, CDR2 FQNEAQ. Trimming left V 8 bases short and J 5 bases short, with 19 bases between. The CDR3 bases are TGTGCCAGCCGGGCTCTGGGGGCCGCGCACGAGCAGTACTTC. As protein: CASRALGAAHEQYF.

This chain connects TRBV4-2 to TRBJ1-2; D ambiguous. This CDR3 comprises 15 residues. Trimming left V 0 bases short and J 2 bases short, with 10 bases between. In germline, CDR1 is LGHNA, CDR2 YNFKEQ. CDR3 coding DNA: TGTGCCAGCAGCCAAGAGGAACATCCAAACTATGGCTACACCTTC. Its protein product is CASSQEEHPNYGYTF.

This clone has more than one count but fewer than ten. CDR3 nucleotide sequence: TGTGCCAGCAGCTCTGCATGGGGGGCATCTAACAACAATGAGCAGTTCTTC. Its translation is CASSSAWGASNNNEQFF. This sequence joins TRBV5-6 and TRBJ2-1, with D perhaps being TRBD1 or TRBD2 (6 bases each). Trimming took off 3 bases at V and 5 bases at J, with 21 bases between the two ends. Germline V gene data show CDR1 as SGHDT and CDR2 as YYEEEE. The CDR3 is 17 residues long.

This clone was counted a single time. The chain carries TRBV4-1 and TRBJ1-1, with TRBD1 as a possible D gene (6 bases). V lost 3 bases and J 0 bases, leaving 14 bases between the germline ends. CDR1 and CDR2 from the germline V gene are MGHRA and YSYEKL. There are 16 residues in the CDR3. CDR3 in DNA: TGCGCCAGCAGCCATGGACAGCGGGTCATGAACACTGAAGCTTTCTTT. Residues: CASSHGQRVMNTEAFF.

J is TRBJ1-5 and V is TRBV18, with D perhaps matching TRBD1 (6 bases). CDR3 length equals 16 residues. CDR1 and CDR2 (germline): KGHSH, LQKENI. The V end lost 2 bases, the J end lost 3 bases, and 14 bases lay between the germline ends. The CDR3 DNA sequence: TGTGCCAGCTCACCATCGGCAGGGGTTTCCAATCAGCCCCAGCATTTT. Translation: CASSPSAGVSNQPQHF.

J is TRBJ2-7 and V is TRBV30; tentatively, D is TRBD1 (6 bases). Trimming took off 1 base at V and 0 bases at J, with 10 bases between the two ends. Germline values: CDR1 GTSNPN, CDR2 SVGIG (reference sequence). The CDR3 is 14 amino acids. CDR3 in amino acids: CAWSDLRGSYEQYF. For the CDR3, the DNA is TGTGCCTGGAGTGACCTCAGGGGCTCCTACGAGCAGTACTTC.

The sample holds a few counts of this clone. V gene TRBV29-1 combines with J gene TRBJ2-1; D might be TRBD1 (5 bases). The V gene lost 5 bases and the J gene lost 5 bases, with 25 bases spanning the gap. Germline CDR1 SQVTM, CDR2 ANQGSEA. CDR3 length: 17 residues. In nucleotides, the CDR3 is TGCAGCGTTAACGTTGAATCTGAATTCGACAGCCACAATGAGCAGTTCTTC. This sequence encodes CSVNVESEFDSHNEQFF.

The chain links TRBV2 to TRBJ1-1, with 7 bases fitting TRBD1. The CDR3 consists of 15 residues. Trimming removed 4 bases from V and 5 bases from J; junction bases left unmatched: 10. Germline values: CDR1 SNHLY, CDR2 FYNNEI. The CDR3 is CASSVTQGFGTEAFF. CDR3 nucleotides: TGTGCCAGCAGTGTTACACAGGGGTTCGGGACTGAAGCTTTCTTT.

In its sample, this clone was seen once. The gene calls are TRBV29-1 and TRBJ2-3; possible D gene TRBD2, 6 bases. Per germline, CDR1 SQVTM and CDR2 ANQGSEA. The CDR3 spans 14 residues. Trimming took off 4 bases at V and 1 base at J, with 12 bases between the two ends. CDR3 bases: TGCAGCGTTGGACTAGTGATTGGCACAGATACGCAGTATTTT. The encoded protein is CSVGLVIGTDTQYF.

This chain joins TRBV5-1 and TRBJ2-5; 9 nucleotides align to TRBD2. Germline V gives CDR1 SGHRS, CDR2 YFSETQ. The trim removed 0 bases at V and 3 bases at J, leaving 6 bases unmatched. The CDR3 has 16 amino acids. The CDR3 loop is CASSLVGLALKETQYF. The CDR3 region has the DNA TGCGCCAGCAGCTTGGTCGGACTAGCGCTAAAAGAGACCCAGTACTTC.

The V and J genes are TRBV30 and TRBJ1-1; D call uncertain. Germline loops: CDR1 GTSNPN, CDR2 SVGIG (reference sequence). The CDR3 is made up of 13 amino acids. Trimming removed 3 bases at V and 0 bases at J, with 8 bases between. The CDR3 is CAWRLLLNTEAFF. The CDR3 coding sequence is TGTGCCTGGAGACTATTATTGAACACTGAAGCTTTCTTT.

This clone was recorded a few times. This chain joins TRBV7-2 and TRBJ2-7, with 7 nucleotides matching TRBD1. The V and J ends lost 2 bases and 3 bases, in that order; junction bases with no gene match: 7. The CDR3 runs to 15 residues. CDR1 and CDR2 (germline): SGHTA, FQGNSA. CDR3 in amino acids: CASSLFSGTVYEQYF. The DNA of the CDR3 is TGTGCCAGCAGCTTATTCTCCGGGACAGTCTACGAGCAGTACTTC. The variable domain in full, completed from reference TRBV7-2 and TRBJ2-7, reads GAGVSQSPSNKVTEKGKDVELRCDPISGHTALYWYRQSLGQGLEFLIYFQGNSAPDKSGLPSDRFSAERTGGSVSTLTIQRTQQEDSAVYLCASSLFSGTVYEQYFGPGTRLTVT.

The chain recombines TRBV30 with TRBJ1-4; a possible D gene is TRBD1 (5 bases). Trimming stripped 2 bases from V and 6 bases from J, with 13 bases between. The CDR3 length is 14 residues. Per germline, CDR1 GTSNPN and CDR2 SVGIG (reference sequence). The CDR3 bases are TGTGCCTGGAGTTCGGCAGGGAGTTATGAAAAACTGTTTTTT. It codes for CAWSSAGSYEKLFF. Together with reference TRBV30 and TRBJ1-4, the CDR3 gives the full variable domain: SQTIHQWPATLVQPVGSPLSLECTVEGTSNPNLYWYRQAAGRGLQLLFYSVGIGQISSEVPQNLSASRPQDRQFILSSKKLLLSDSGFYLCAWSSAGSYEKLFFGSGTQLSVL.

The J gene is TRBJ2-3, the V gene TRBV7-6, with 9 bases identical to TRBD2. V shed 5 bases and J 7 bases; nucleotides not matched to a gene: 10. CDR3 size: 15 residues. From germline, CDR1 is SGHVS and CDR2 FNYEAQ. In DNA, the CDR3 is TGTGCCAGCAGCCCCGCGGGGGGGCCGGGAAATACGCAGTATTTT. Translating gives CASSPAGGPGNTQYF.

The chain has TRBV5-4 and TRBJ1-6, with TRBD1 as a possible D gene (6 bases). The CDR3 length is 14 residues. The V gene's germline CDR1 is SGHNT and CDR2 YYREEE (reference sequence). V was shortened by 0 bases and J by 9 bases, with 10 bases between the two germline ends. The DNA of the CDR3 is TGTGCCAGCAGCTTGGTACAGGGAGGTTCACCCCTCCACTTT. Amino acids: CASSLVQGGSPLHF. The full variable domain, rest sourced from reference TRBV5-4 and TRBJ1-6, is ETGVTQSPTHLIKTRGQQVTLRCSSQSGHNTVSWYQQALGQGPQFIFQYYREEENGRGNFPPRFSGLQFPNYSSELNVNALELDDSALYLCASSLVQGGSPLHFGNGTRLTVT.